This T cell receptor (beta chain) comes out of a study of blood T cell repertoires in COVID-19. As for the study in general: Researchers got acute and convalescent COVID-19 samples from the United States, Italy and Spain. PBMCs, B-cell-depleted T cells, or T cells provided the cDNA or gDNA that made up the material.

In the source study's methods: Amplified reference gene primers provided the basis for estimating nucleated cell counts. Sequenced by immunoSEQ multiplex PCR; TCRdb stores in-frame clones only, minus some. Clone size and the V and J calls come from that table; the DNA yielded D and trimming. There are 90,000 to 100,000 clones in the sample; 90% occur only once, and around 5.1% lies in the top ten. The CDR3 sequence is 16 residues long. From germline, CDR1 is SEHNR and CDR2 FQNEAQ (reference sequence). Germline trimming cut 11 bases from V and 6 bases from J; bases unmatched to any gene: 17. The V and J genes are TRBV7-9 and TRBJ2-1; 9 nucleotides align to TRBD2. Sequencing used peripheral blood. The sequence was collected from a man aged 45-65 years with acute or convalescent COVID-19. CDR3 nucleotides: TGTGCCGGCCTGGGGTCGGGACTAGCTTTCCCCAATGAGCAGTTCTTC. It translates to CAGLGSGLAFPNEQFF.